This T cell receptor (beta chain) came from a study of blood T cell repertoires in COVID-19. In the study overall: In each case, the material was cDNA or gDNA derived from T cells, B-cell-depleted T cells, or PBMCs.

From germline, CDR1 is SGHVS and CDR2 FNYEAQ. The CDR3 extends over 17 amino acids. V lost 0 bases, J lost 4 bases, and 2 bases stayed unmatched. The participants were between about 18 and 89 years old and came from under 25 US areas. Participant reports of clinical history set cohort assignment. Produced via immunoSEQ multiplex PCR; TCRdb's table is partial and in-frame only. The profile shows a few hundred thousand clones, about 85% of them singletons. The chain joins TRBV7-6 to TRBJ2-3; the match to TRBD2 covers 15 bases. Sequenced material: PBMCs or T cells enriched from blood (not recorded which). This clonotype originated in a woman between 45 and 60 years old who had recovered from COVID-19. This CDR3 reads CASSLAGLAGGADTQYF. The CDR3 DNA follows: TGTGCCAGCAGCTTAGCAGGACTAGCGGGAGGGGCAGATACGCAGTATTTT.